The clone carrying this TCR beta chain was recorded at least ten times. The antigen remains unidentified. This CDR3 is 14 amino acids long. The germline CDR1 and CDR2 sequences are SGHVS and FQNEAQ. With 1 base removed from V and 5 bases from J, the gap between germline ends came to 11 bases. TCRdb processed the reads anew with MiXCR; each CDR3 protein has one entry. The sample has under 200,000 distinct CDR3 sequences; approximately 21% are singletons. The data derive from a study of T cell repertoires in cytomegalovirus infection. Study outcomes and limitations: Identification of carriers of CMV plus the relevant HLA was performed using cumulative public TCR beta family frequency.

This clonotype originated in a human donor in good health (CMV status not recorded). Some clones in this sample may be carry-over from other donors' samples. This chain links TRBV7-8 with TRBJ1-1; maybe TRBD1 (5 bases). The sequencing used CD8+ T cells from cultured PBMCs, collected from culture after CMV antigen stimulation. This chain's CDR3 is CASSLGPGGTEAFF. In DNA, the CDR3 is TGTGCCAGCAGCTTAGGACCGGGGGGGACTGAAGCTTTCTTT.